The 8 T cell receptor beta chains below all came from one sample that was sequenced in a study. Each CDR3 protein is one row after TCRdb ran MiXCR on the 5' RACE reads. The sample consists of roughly 7,700 distinct CDR3 sequences, approximately 67% of them appearing once. Sequences were obtained from tumor-infiltrating naive CD4+ T cells sorted from the breast tumor. Described subset: naive CD4+ T cells, CD4+CD45RA+CD25-. The receptors stem from a female donor with breast cancer.

CDR3 amino acids: CASSLDLIEKLFF. The CDR3 DNA follows: TGCGCCAGCAGCTTGGATCTAATTGAAAAACTGTTTTTT. This chain links TRBV5-1 with TRBJ1-4; D gene unclear. V was clipped by 0 bases and J by 7 bases, with 7 bases between them. The CDR3 is 13 amino acids. CDR1 and CDR2 from the germline V gene are SGHRS and YFSETQ.

Here the CDR3 DNA reads TGTGCCAGCAGCCAACCCCTAAGTACAGGGGATGAAAAACTGTTTTTT. It is translated as CASSQPLSTGDEKLFF. The chain uses TRBV4-2 and TRBJ1-4, with 7 bases identical to TRBD1. Germline CDR1 and CDR2: LGHNA and YNFKEQ. Unmatched junction bases numbered 9, after V lost 2 bases and J lost 6 bases. The length of the CDR3 is 16 residues.

This clonotype was seen a handful of times. The chain combines TRBV4-2 with TRBJ2-7; D is unclear. In germline, CDR1 is LGHNA, CDR2 YNFKEQ. The ends were cut back, 4 bases at V and 2 bases at J, with 6 bases in the middle. The CDR3 spans 12 residues. The DNA for the CDR3 is TGTGCCAGCAGCCGTTACCCCTACGAGCAGTACTTC. Its translation is CASSRYPYEQYF.

This chain links TRBV20-1 with TRBJ2-4; D not certain. Trimming took off 6 bases at V and 0 bases at J, with 12 bases between the two ends. This CDR3 comprises 14 residues. The germline gives CDR1 DFQATT, CDR2 SNEGSKA (reference sequence). CDR3 sequence (DNA): TGCAGTGCCGCAAGGAACCGAGCCAAAAACATTCAGTACTTC. It is translated as CSAARNRAKNIQYF.

This clonotype was picked up a small number of times. The chain links TRBV6-5 to TRBJ2-2; D is unresolved. CDR3 length equals 14 residues. The V end lost 0 bases, the J end lost 5 bases, and 7 bases lay between the germline ends. Germline-derived CDR1 and CDR2 are MNHEY and SVGAGI. For the CDR3, the DNA is TGTGCCAGCAGTTACTCCCCAAAAACCGGGGAGCTGTTTTTT. It is translated as CASSYSPKTGELFF.

A single count supports this clonotype. Because it lacks the conserved phenylalanine or tryptophan at the end, this CDR3 is likely a read error. The chain joins TRBV20-1 to TRBJ2-5; D is uncertain. Germline V gives CDR1 DFQATT, CDR2 SNEGSKA (reference sequence). The CDR3 has 13 amino acids. Trimming pared 7 bases from V and 0 bases from J, leaving 12 bases between. The CDR3 loop is CSVGQAHQETQYL. CDR3 coding DNA: TGCAGTGTGGGTCAGGCTCACCAAGAGACCCAGTACCTC.

The rearrangement links TRBV6-5 to TRBJ2-2, with 8 positions matching TRBD1. The CDR3 loop spans 16 amino acids. V lost 6 bases to trimming and J lost 3 bases; unmatched junction nucleotides: 9. Germline V gives CDR1 MNHEY, CDR2 SVGAGI. For the CDR3, the DNA is TGTGCCAGCAGGTTAACAGGGGGATTTTACACCGGGGAGCTGTTTTTT. It is translated as CASRLTGGFYTGELFF.

The CDR3 loop reads CASSLLGPGGTEAFF. CDR3 coding DNA: TGTGCCAGCAGCCTCCTGGGCCCTGGGGGCACTGAAGCTTTCTTT. The genes are TRBV11-3 and TRBJ1-1, with a tentative D call TRBD1 (5 bases). V lost 5 bases and J 4 bases, leaving 17 bases between the germline ends. This CDR3 is built from 15 residues. CDR1 and CDR2 from the germline V gene are SGHNT and YENEEA.